This TCR beta chain comes out of a study of blood T cells in healthy people across ages. This clonotype was detected a few times. For the second PCR, which ran for about 6 to 11 cycles, a sample-barcoded 5' primer and a J-beta primer mix were used. In TCRdb, the 5' RACE reads were re-called with MiXCR into one record per CDR3 protein. The repertoire holds about 800,000 distinct CDR3 sequences, with around a quarter as singletons. The CDR3 length is 14 residues. V lost 1 base and J 2 bases, leaving 8 bases between the germline ends. Germline V gene data show CDR1 as LGHNA and CDR2 as YSLEER. This sample was also put to use in a study of T cells of mothers and their children.

The chain links TRBV4-3 to TRBJ1-2; D unclear. The sequence was collected from a boy between 10 and 17 years old in good health. Material: blood. In DNA form, the CDR3 reads TGCGCCAGCAGCCAAGGCGTGGGGAACTATGGCTACACCTTC. This codes for CASSQGVGNYGYTF.